What follows is one T cell receptor beta chain and its context. Its matching antigen is unknown. This entry is derived from a study of cytomegalovirus exposure and HLA in healthy donors. The study's findings and limits: As was reported, the classifier diagnosed cytomegalovirus status with high specificity and sensitivity. For most TCR sequences rarity was the rule, although some public TCRs occurred in many donors. A few of the chains that were CMV-associated were confirmed in vitro to be specific for CMV antigens. In the 100 to 150 validation repertoires, just under 95% of cluster scores exceeded 0, per a later analysis.

Profiled with immunoSEQ multiplex PCR; TCRdb holds only in-frame clones, not every one. The sample lists fewer than 85,000 clones, 94% occurring once. CDR1 and CDR2 from the germline V gene are MNHEY and SVGAGI. The CDR3 runs 14 residues. The V end lost 7 bases, the J end lost 2 bases, and 13 bases lay between the germline ends. This rearrangement joins TRBV6-5 to TRBJ2-3, with D possibly being TRBD2 (7 bases). The source material was PBMCs. This sequence originates from a woman younger than 35 in good health and CMV-seronegative. Here the CDR3 DNA reads TGTGCCAGCATGGGGGGGCCTATCACAGATACGCAGTATTTT. It encodes CASMGGPITDTQYF.